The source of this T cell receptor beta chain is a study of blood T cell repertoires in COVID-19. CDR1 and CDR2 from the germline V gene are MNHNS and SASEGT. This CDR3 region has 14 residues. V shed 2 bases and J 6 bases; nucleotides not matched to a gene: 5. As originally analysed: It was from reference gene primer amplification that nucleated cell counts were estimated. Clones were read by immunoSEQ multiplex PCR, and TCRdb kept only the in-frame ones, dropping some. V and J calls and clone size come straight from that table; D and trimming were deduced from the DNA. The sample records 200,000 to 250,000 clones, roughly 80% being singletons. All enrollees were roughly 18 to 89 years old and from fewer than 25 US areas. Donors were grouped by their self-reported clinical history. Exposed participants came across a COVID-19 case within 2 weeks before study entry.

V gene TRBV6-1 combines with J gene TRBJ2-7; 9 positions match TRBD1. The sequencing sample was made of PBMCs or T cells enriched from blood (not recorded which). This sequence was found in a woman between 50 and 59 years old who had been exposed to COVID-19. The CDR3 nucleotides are TGTGCCAGCAGTGAACTGGCGACAGGGGGCGAGCAGTACTTC. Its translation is CASSELATGGEQYF.